The 23 T cell receptor beta chains listed next were all sequenced from one sample in a study of T cells after yellow fever vaccination. Via MiXCR, TCRdb re-called the 5' RACE reads, giving one row per CDR3 protein. In the table there are fewer than 350,000 distinct CDR3 sequences, approximately 4% of which are singletons. The starting material was PBMCs, obtained 15 days after the yellow fever booster vaccination. The source is a man between 18 and 35 years old who received the YFV17D yellow fever vaccine.

Ten or more counts support this clonotype. The V gene is TRBV4-1, the J gene TRBJ1-6; 9 nucleotides match TRBD1. The CDR3 is made up of 15 amino acids. Germline trimming cut 3 bases from V and 9 bases from J; bases unmatched to any gene: 6. Germline CDR1 reads MGHRA; CDR2 reads YSYEKL. CDR3 loop: CASSHPGQGFSPLHF. The CDR3 bases are TGCGCCAGCAGCCATCCGGGACAGGGATTTTCACCCCTCCACTTT.

This clonotype was picked up many times. This is likely a read error, given that the CDR3 carries no conserved phenylalanine or tryptophan at its end. The chain is built from TRBV27 and TRBJ2-5; 7 positions agree with TRBD2. Trimming at V came to 9 bases and at J to 4 bases, leaving 5 bases not matched to a gene. The CDR3 runs 12 residues. Germline V lookup: CDR1 MNHEY, CDR2 SMNVEV (reference sequence). The CDR3 sequence is CASTSSGETQYS. In nucleotides, the CDR3 is TGTGCCAGTACGTCTAGCGGAGAGACCCAGTACTCC.

In this sample, this clonotype turned up many times. The chain combines TRBV7-9 with TRBJ2-5, with 7 bases aligning to TRBD2. Looked up from germline, CDR1 is SEHNR and CDR2 is FQNEAQ (reference sequence). V shed 0 bases and J 7 bases; nucleotides not matched to a gene: 5. This CDR3 contains 14 residues. In DNA form, the CDR3 reads TGTGCCAGCAGCTTAGCCGGACTAGAGTGGACCCAGTACTTC. Its protein product is CASSLAGLEWTQYF.

This clonotype was recorded many times. The chain uses TRBV4-3 and TRBJ2-2; D unclear. CDR3 length equals 17 residues. CDR1 is LGHNA, CDR2 YSLEER, per germline. V dropped 0 bases and J dropped 1 base, with 12 bases sitting between them. The CDR3 loop is CASSQDLPARNTGELFF. For the CDR3, the DNA is TGCGCCAGCAGCCAAGATCTTCCGGCCAGGAACACCGGGGAGCTGTTTTTT.

This clonotype showed up just a few times. The chain carries TRBV20-1 and TRBJ2-5, with D possibly matching TRBD2 (5 bases). The V gene lost 3 bases and the J gene lost 7 bases, with 12 bases spanning the gap. Per the germline V gene, CDR1 is DFQATT and CDR2 is SNEGSKA (reference sequence). The length of the CDR3 is 12 residues. The CDR3 nucleotides read TGCAGTGCTAGTATCCTAGAGGGGACCCAGTACTTC. Protein sequence: CSASILEGTQYF.

Many counts were recorded for this clonotype. V and J are TRBV4-1 and TRBJ2-5; D is uncertain. The V end was cut by 4 bases, the J end by 2 bases, with 14 bases between. Germline V gives CDR1 MGHRA, CDR2 YSYEKL. The CDR3 covers 15 residues. The DNA of the CDR3 is TGCGCCAGCAGCCCGCGCGGAAACCTTCAAGAGACCCAGTACTTC. Its translation: CASSPRGNLQETQYF.

The chain employs TRBV7-2 and TRBJ2-4; perhaps D is TRBD1 or TRBD2 (5 bases each). The V end was cut by 4 bases, the J end by 7 bases, with 20 bases between. Germline V gives CDR1 SGHTA, CDR2 FQGNSA. CDR3 length: 16 amino acids. The CDR3 is CASSWVAGGGTNIQYF. DNA for the CDR3: TGTGCCAGCAGCTGGGTGGCCGGTGGGGGAACGAACATTCAGTACTTC.

There are a few counts of this clonotype. The chain employs TRBV20-1 and TRBJ1-5, with D possibly TRBD1 on 6 matching bases. Trimming took off 3 bases at V and 6 bases at J, with 15 bases between the two ends. This CDR3 spans 14 amino acids. Germline-derived CDR1 and CDR2 are DFQATT and SNEGSKA (reference sequence). The CDR3 is CSARDAGGSQPQHF. The CDR3 bases are TGCAGTGCTAGGGATGCGGGGGGCTCTCAGCCCCAGCATTTT.

This chain joins TRBV7-2 and TRBJ2-7, with 10 nucleotides matching TRBD1. CDR3 length: 15 residues. Germline V gene data show CDR1 as SGHTA and CDR2 as FQGNSA. V was pared by 2 bases and J by 5 bases, with 6 bases of the junction left unmatched. This CDR3 reads CASSLMGQGINEQYF. The CDR3 bases are TGTGCCAGCAGCTTAATGGGACAGGGGATAAACGAGCAGTACTTC.

This clonotype occurred many times. The chain carries TRBV6-1 and TRBJ1-5; 9 nucleotides align to TRBD1. V was clipped by 6 bases and J by 1 base; unmatched bases: 4. This CDR3 contains 15 residues. Looked up from germline, CDR1 is MNHNS and CDR2 is SASEGT. In nucleotides, the CDR3 is TGTGCCAGCAGCACAGGGGGCACGAGCAATCAGCCCCAGCATTTT. Translated: CASSTGGTSNQPQHF.

Turning to this clonotype: With a much larger clone just one base away, this may be a read error. V gene TRBV20-1 combines with J gene TRBJ1-5; tentative D call: TRBD1 (6 bases). The CDR3 consists of 15 residues. Trimming cost V 1 base and J 3 bases, with 13 bases left between them. The germline gives CDR1 DFQATT, CDR2 SNEGSKA (reference sequence). The CDR3 DNA sequence: TGCAGTGCTAGAGTCGCAGGGGCCTTCAATCAGCCCCAGCATTTT. Amino acids: CSARVAGAFNQPQHF.

This clonotype came up many times. The chain carries TRBV9 and TRBJ1-1; weak D call: TRBD1 (5 bases). This CDR3 is 13 amino acids long. Germline V gene data show CDR1 as SGDLS and CDR2 as YYNGEE. The V end lost 9 bases, the J end lost 1 base, and 13 bases lay between the germline ends. The CDR3 region is CATGEGGNTEAFF. CDR3 DNA sequence: TGTGCCACGGGGGAGGGAGGGAACACTGAAGCTTTCTTT.

This clonotype was counted only a few times. CDR3 nucleotides: TGCGCCAGCAGTGAGGGGACTAGCGGGGGCCATCGAGATACTTACGAGCAGTACTTC. Its protein is CASSEGTSGGHRDTYEQYF. The chain is built from TRBV10-2 and TRBJ2-7; 14 nucleotides line up with TRBD2. This CDR3 is built from 19 residues. Trimming removed 2 bases from V and 4 bases from J; junction bases left unmatched: 13. Per the germline V gene, CDR1 is WSHSY and CDR2 is SAAADI.

A few counts support this clonotype. The chain uses TRBV18 and TRBJ1-3; 8 bases are shared with TRBD1. Germline trimming cut 3 bases from V and 0 bases from J; bases unmatched to any gene: 4. Looked up from germline, CDR1 is KGHSH and CDR2 is LQKENI. The length of the CDR3 is 16 residues. The CDR3 sequence: CASSPSGQDSGNTIYF. CDR3 nucleotide sequence: TGTGCCAGCTCACCCTCGGGACAGGACTCTGGAAACACCATATATTTT.

This clonotype has more than one count but fewer than ten. CDR3 DNA: TGCAGTGCTCCCCGGGACATCAACTACGAGCAGTACGTC. It is translated as CSAPRDINYEQYV. The gene calls are TRBV20-1 and TRBJ2-7, with D perhaps matching TRBD1 (6 bases). Between the trimmed V and J ends, which lost 5 bases and 3 bases, there was a span of 14 bases. This CDR3 comprises 13 residues. The germline gives CDR1 DFQATT, CDR2 SNEGSKA (reference sequence).

This clonotype was seen many times. This chain links TRBV14 with TRBJ1-5; D gene unclear. Trimming pared 1 base from V and 7 bases from J, leaving 8 bases between. CDR3 length: 13 amino acids. Germline CDR1 and CDR2: SGHDN and FVKESK. For the CDR3, the DNA is TGTGCCAGCAGCCAAGGATTAGGGCAGCCCCAGCATTTT. Residues: CASSQGLGQPQHF.

This clonotype has a handful of counts. V gene TRBV5-1 combines with J gene TRBJ2-5, with D possibly matching TRBD2 (6 bases). The CDR3 contains 15 residues. The germline V gene encodes CDR1 SGHRS and CDR2 YFSETQ. The germline V and J ends were trimmed by 2 bases and 4 bases, with 15 bases remaining between them. CDR3 DNA: TGCGCCAGCAGCTTCATTAGCCAGGGAGGAGAGACCCAGTACTTC. The encoded protein is CASSFISQGGETQYF.

This clonotype was detected only a few times. The chain links TRBV27 to TRBJ1-6; D ambiguous. From germline, CDR1 is MNHEY and CDR2 SMNVEV (reference sequence). CDR3 size: 14 residues. V was pared by 6 bases and J by 8 bases, with 14 bases between. The CDR3 reads CASRARRGDSPLHF. In DNA, the CDR3 is TGTGCCAGCAGGGCCCGGCGGGGTGATTCACCCCTCCACTTT.

This clonotype was counted a few times. The chain joins TRBV24-1 to TRBJ2-2; tentatively, D is TRBD2 (6 bases). CDR1 is KGHDR, CDR2 SFDVKD, per germline. V shed 4 bases and J shed 5 bases, with 10 bases lying between them. CDR3 length: 14 residues. The CDR3 is CATSEGGGTGELFF. The CDR3 DNA is TGTGCCACCAGTGAGGGGGGTGGGACCGGGGAGCTGTTTTTT.

This clonotype came up many times. The chain combines TRBV7-8 with TRBJ1-1, with D perhaps matching TRBD1 (5 bases). The germline V gene has CDR1 SGHVS and CDR2 FQNEAQ. The CDR3 loop spans 11 amino acids. Trimming left V 5 bases short and J 10 bases short, with 11 bases between. CDR3 residues: CASSLLGAAFF. CDR3 bases: TGTGCCAGCAGCCTTTTAGGGGCAGCTTTCTTT.

This clonotype showed up many times. V gene TRBV5-5 combines with J gene TRBJ1-4, with D possibly TRBD1 on 5 matching bases. Deletions cut 3 bases from V and 0 bases from J, with 9 bases between. This CDR3 comprises 15 residues. The germline gives CDR1 SGHKS, CDR2 YYEKEE (reference sequence). This CDR3 reads CASSWGLPTNEKLFF. The CDR3 bases are TGTGCCAGCAGCTGGGGACTTCCAACTAATGAAAAACTGTTTTTT.

CDR3 DNA: TGTGCCAGCAGCCACCTCGGGAGGGGGGTTGAGGAGACCCAGTACTTC. Protein product: CASSHLGRGVEETQYF. The chain employs TRBV5-4 and TRBJ2-5; 8 bases map to TRBD2. This CDR3 has 16 amino acids. From germline, CDR1 is SGHNT and CDR2 YYREEE (reference sequence). The V and J ends lost 4 bases and 5 bases, in that order; junction bases with no gene match: 13.

This clonotype was seen more than once but under ten times. The gene calls are TRBV7-8 and TRBJ1-6, with D possibly matching TRBD1 (5 bases). Germline V gene data show CDR1 as SGHVS and CDR2 as FQNEAQ. The CDR3 covers 14 residues. Trimming removed 5 bases from V and 7 bases from J, with 12 bases in between. In DNA form, the CDR3 reads TGTGCCAGCAGCCCGGGGGGAAGGAATTCACCCCTCCACTTT. Amino acids: CASSPGGRNSPLHF.